This T cell receptor beta chain was found in a study of post-analysis software for immune sequencing data. Germline lookup yields CDR1 SQVTM and CDR2 ANQGSEA. Trimming took 0 bases from V and 3 from J, leaving 13 bases between them. The CDR3 runs to 15 residues. Study outcomes and limitations: About five TRBV segments appeared more often in patients than in controls, and TRBV5-6, TRBV5-1 and TRBV20-1 were among these. Significantly lower normalized Chao1 diversity was found in patients with multiple sclerosis relative to controls.

Unique molecular identifiers were present in the TCR beta cDNA libraries. MiXCR, applied by TCRdb to the PCR reads, yields one record per CDR3 protein. Seen here are around 190,000 distinct CDR3 sequences, over 25% observed once, and the top ten hold roughly 3.4%. This clonotype was recorded many times. Its antigen is unknown. The genes are TRBV29-1 and TRBJ2-3; D could derive from TRBD1 or TRBD2 (5 bases each). The receptor was isolated from a girl aged 2-17 years with multiple sclerosis. The material sequenced was blood. The CDR3: CSVEDVPGRTDTQYF. The CDR3 bases are TGCAGCGTTGAAGACGTCCCAGGGAGAACAGATACGCAGTATTTT.